This T cell receptor beta chain is from a study of read filtering for tumor transcriptome and immune sequencing. About the research overall: Eight or nine patients were R-ISS I, some 16 were R-ISS II, about seven were R-ISS III. Per sample, TCR-region reads ranged about 4 to 10.27 million by IR-seq, roughly 85 to 1,300 by RNA-seq. Study-level findings and limits: Single-read clonotypes: roughly four fifths of IR-seq clonotypes (approximately 4% of reads), 74.6% of RNA-seq clonotypes (roughly 49% of reads).

At least ten counts were recorded for this clonotype. Its antigen is as yet unknown. This library used approximately 0.4 ug RNA and molecular barcoded adaptors spanning alpha/delta and beta/gamma chains. TCRdb independently ran MiXCR on the reads; one entry per CDR3 protein. The sample contains approximately 62,000 distinct CDR3 sequences, roughly a fifth of which appear only once. This clonotype was sampled from a donor older than 35 with multiple myeloma. Sequencing was carried out using a population of CD138-negative cells sorted from bone marrow.

CDR3 loop: CSAWGNEQFF. In DNA, the CDR3 is TGCAGTGCTTGGGGTAATGAGCAGTTCTTC. The chain is built from TRBV20-1 and TRBJ2-1; D unclear. Trimming cost V 5 bases and J 7 bases, with 6 bases left between them. Germline CDR1 DFQATT, CDR2 SNEGSKA (reference sequence). The CDR3 has 10 residues.